This TCR beta chain emerged from a study of blood T cell repertoires in COVID-19. CDR3 length equals 11 residues. V dropped 4 bases and J dropped 4 bases, with 7 bases sitting between them. CDR1 and CDR2 from the germline V gene are SQVTM and ANQGSEA. In the original analysis: Scientists estimated how many nucleated cells there were by amplifying reference gene primers. Method: immunoSEQ multiplex PCR; TCRdb's copy keeps in-frame clones and lacks some. V, J and clone size reflect that table, while D and trimming were determined from the DNA. The table includes tens of thousands of clones, under 90% detected once.

This TCR came from a woman aged 55 to 70 with acute or convalescent COVID-19. The sequencing input was peripheral blood. V is TRBV29-1 and J is TRBJ1-1; no definite D call. The CDR3 is CSVAPLTEAFF. In DNA, the CDR3 is TGCAGCGTTGCCCCACTCACTGAAGCTTTCTTT.